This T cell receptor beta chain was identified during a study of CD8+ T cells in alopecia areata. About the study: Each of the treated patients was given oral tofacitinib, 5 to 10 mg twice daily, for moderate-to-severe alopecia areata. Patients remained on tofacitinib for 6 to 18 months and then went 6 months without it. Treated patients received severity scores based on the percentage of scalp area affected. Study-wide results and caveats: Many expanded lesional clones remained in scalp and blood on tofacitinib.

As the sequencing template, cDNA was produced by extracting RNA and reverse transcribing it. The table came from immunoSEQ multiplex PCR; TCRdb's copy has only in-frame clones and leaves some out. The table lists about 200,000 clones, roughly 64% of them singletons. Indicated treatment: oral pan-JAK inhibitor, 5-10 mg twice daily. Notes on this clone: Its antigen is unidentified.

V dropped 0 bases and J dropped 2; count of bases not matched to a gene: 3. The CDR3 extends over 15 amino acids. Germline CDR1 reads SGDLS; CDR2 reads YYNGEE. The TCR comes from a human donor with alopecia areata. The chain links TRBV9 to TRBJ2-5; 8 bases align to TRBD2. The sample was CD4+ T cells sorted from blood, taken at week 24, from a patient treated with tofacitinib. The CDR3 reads CASSVGLAIQETQYF. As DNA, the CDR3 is TGTGCCAGCAGCGTAGGACTAGCGATTCAAGAGACCCAGTACTTC.